A selection of T cell receptor beta chains follows, all from one sample in a study of blood T cell repertoires in COVID-19. The repertoire was sequenced with immunoSEQ multiplex PCR; TCRdb's copy has only in-frame clones and lacks some. The table has about 250,000 clones, around 85% seen once. Sequencing was performed on PBMCs or T cells enriched from blood (not recorded which). These receptors all stem from a woman in her 50s with acute COVID-19. Each CDR3 is given with its conserved first and last residue. D genes are given only for firm matches. Clone size is not always given. Where it is, it says once, few, many or a class for expanded clones.

>TRBJ1-2|TRBV5-4|.|.
CASSLGRGRANYGYTF
TGTGCCAGCAGCTTGGGGCGGGGCCGAGCCAACTATGGCTACACCTTC
>TRBJ1-6|TRBV5-8|TRBD1|.
CASTPDRRSPLHF
TGTGCCAGCACCCCGGACAGGAGGTCACCCCTCCACTTT
>TRBJ2-5|TRBV12-3/TRBV12-4|TRBD1|once
CASSWGQGKTQYF
TGTGCCAGCAGCTGGGGACAGGGGAAGACCCAGTACTTC
>TRBJ2-5|TRBV11-2|TRBD2|.
CASSPVGGNGQETQYF
TGTGCCAGCAGCCCCGTGGGGGGGAATGGCCAAGAGACCCAGTACTTC
>TRBJ1-6|TRBV2|.|once
CASNWRGGNSPLHF
TGTGCCAGCAATTGGAGGGGAGGTAATTCACCCCTCCACTTT
>TRBJ2-5|TRBV5-4|.|.
CASSSPTREQETQYF
TGTGCCAGCAGCTCCCCGACTAGGGAACAAGAAACCCAGTACTTC
>TRBJ2-5|TRBV5-1|TRBD2|.
CASSPGSGVVQETQYF
TGCGCCAGCAGCCCGGGTAGCGGGGTAGTTCAAGAGACCCAGTACTTC
>TRBJ1-3|TRBV5-4|.|.
CASSAGRDTRNTIYF
TGTGCCAGCAGCGCCGGAAGGGACACCCGAAACACCATATATTTT
>TRBJ1-2|TRBV2|.|.
CASKGRGYYGYTF
TGTGCCAGCAAGGGCAGGGGCTACTATGGCTACACCTTC
>TRBJ1-2|TRBV7-8|TRBD1|.
CASSSRTGKDGYTF
TGTGCCAGCAGCTCTCGGACAGGGAAGGATGGCTACACCTTC
>TRBJ2-5|TRBV7-8|.|.
CASSLDELARIQETQYF
TGTGCCAGCAGCTTAGACGAATTAGCGAGGATCCAAGAGACCCAGTACTTC
>TRBJ1-4|TRBV5-4|TRBD1|.
CASSPTGQNNEKLFF
TGTGCCAGCAGTCCAACGGGACAGAATAATGAAAAACTGTTTTTT
>TRBJ2-3|TRBV6-4|.|.
CASSPSSGTDTQYF
TGTGCCAGCAGTCCTTCTAGCGGCACAGATACGCAGTATTTT
>TRBJ1-1|TRBV11-3|TRBD1|.
CASSLSTGAGNTEAFF
TGTGCCAGCAGCTTATCAACAGGGGCGGGTAATACTGAAGCTTTCTTT
>TRBJ2-7|TRBV10-3|TRBD1|.
CAISRQGGSYEQYF
TGTGCCATCAGTCGACAGGGGGGGTCCTACGAGCAGTACTTC
>TRBJ2-2|TRBV5-1|TRBD2|once
CASSSGLAGTSTGELFF
TGCGCCAGCAGCTCCGGACTAGCGGGGACCTCCACCGGGGAGCTGTTTTTT
>TRBJ2-7|TRBV29-1|TRBD1|.
CSVDIQGAYEQYF
TGCAGCGTTGATATCCAGGGGGCCTACGAGCAGTACTTC
>TRBJ1-3|TRBV9|.|.
CASSSPGGATGNTIYF
TGTGCCAGCAGCTCCCCCGGGGGAGCAACTGGAAACACCATATATTTT
>TRBJ1-2|TRBV5-6|TRBD1|.
CASSLGQGLLYGYTF
TGTGCCAGCAGCTTAGGACAGGGACTCCTCTATGGCTACACCTTC
>TRBJ1-2|TRBV6-5|.|.
CASSYGGLNYGYTF
TGTGCCAGCAGTTACGGCGGGCTTAACTATGGCTACACCTTC
>TRBJ1-1|TRBV6-1|TRBD1|.
CASSEGTGTHGFF
TGTGCCAGCAGTGAGGGGACAGGGACCCATGGTTTCTTT
>TRBJ2-3|TRBV30|TRBD2|.
CAWSGTSGRTDTQYF
TGTGCCTGGAGTGGGACTAGCGGCCGCACAGATACGCAGTATTTT
>TRBJ1-1|TRBV5-4|.|.
CASSWMGGRTEAFF
TGTGCCAGCAGCTGGATGGGAGGTAGGACTGAAGCTTTCTTT
>TRBJ1-1|TRBV5-1|.|.
CASSLAGNTEAFF
TGCGCCAGCAGCTTGGCGGGGAACACTGAAGCTTTCTTT
>TRBJ2-1|TRBV7-6|TRBD2|.
CASSPLPSGGAGEQFF
TGTGCCAGCAGCCCGTTACCAAGCGGGGGGGCAGGAGAGCAGTTCTTC
>TRBJ1-5|TRBV6-5|.|few
CASRPSARVNQPQHF
TGTGCCAGCAGACCATCTGCCAGGGTTAATCAGCCCCAGCATTTT
>TRBJ1-1|TRBV18|TRBD1|.
CASSLQGSVTEAFF
TGTGCCAGCTCACTACAGGGGAGTGTCACTGAAGCTTTCTTT
>TRBJ2-5|TRBV6-5|TRBD1|.
CASSPGGAETQYF
TGTGCCAGCAGTCCAGGGGGCGCTGAGACCCAGTACTTC
>TRBJ2-3|TRBV19|.|.
CASSIVGTLRDTQYF
TGTGCCAGTAGTATAGTGGGGACACTCCGGGATACGCAGTATTTT
>TRBJ1-1|TRBV29-1|.|.
CSVETLTEAFF
TGCAGCGTTGAAACTCTCACTGAAGCTTTCTTT
>TRBJ1-1|TRBV15|.|.
CATSRARMGGTEAFF
TGTGCCACCAGCAGGGCGAGGATGGGAGGCACTGAAGCTTTCTTT
>TRBJ2-7|TRBV19|TRBD1|.
CASSIGQGFYEQYF
TGTGCCAGTAGTATAGGACAGGGATTCTACGAGCAGTACTTC
>TRBJ1-3|TRBV7-8|.|.
CASSLTRSGNTIYF
TGTGCCAGCAGCCTGACAAGATCTGGAAACACCATATATTTT